Following are 3 T cell receptor beta chains from one sample sequenced in a study of shared clonotypes between healthy human individuals. The protocol was immunoSEQ multiplex PCR, while the TCRdb copy is restricted to in-frame clones and leaves out a portion. The sample includes about 2.3 million clones, roughly 92% of them seen just once. The sample was naive CD4+ T cells from PBMCs. Indicated subset: CD45RA+ positively selected. These receptors all stem from a man aged 18 to 29 in good health. Some clones in this sample may be carry-over from other donors' samples.

About this clone: Other nucleotide sequences from this sample produce the same CDR3. The chain is built from TRBV5-1 and TRBJ2-7; the D is unclear. This CDR3 has 13 residues. CDR1 and CDR2 from the germline V gene are SGHRS and YFSETQ. Trimming removed 0 bases from V and 2 bases from J, with 6 bases in between. DNA for the CDR3: TGCGCCAGCAGCTTGGACGGTACCTACGAGCAGTACTTC. Its protein product is CASSLDGTYEQYF.

This chain connects TRBV28 to TRBJ2-2; D is possibly TRBD1 (5 bases). The germline V gene encodes CDR1 MDHEN and CDR2 SYDVKM. The V end was cut by 3 bases, the J end by 2 bases, with 10 bases between. This CDR3 has 15 residues. CDR3 coding DNA: TGTGCCAGCAGTTTTTCGACAGTTAACACCGGGGAGCTGTTTTTT. Translated, it gives CASSFSTVNTGELFF. Drawing the rest from reference TRBV28 and TRBJ2-2, the complete variable domain is DVKVTQSSRYLVKRTGEKVFLECVQDMDHENMFWYRQDPGLGLRLIYFSYDVKMKEKGDIPEGYSVSREKKERFSLILESASTNQTSMYLCASSFSTVNTGELFFGEGSRLTVL.

This clone was seen a single time. This chain connects TRBV29-1 to TRBJ2-3; 9 bases align to TRBD1. Germline values: CDR1 SQVTM, CDR2 ANQGSEA. Trimming took 2 bases from V and 1 from J; bases not matched to a gene: 4. The CDR3 sequence is 15 residues long. The CDR3 nucleotides are TGCAGCGTTGAAATCCGACAGGGGGGCACAGATACGCAGTATTTT. Its protein product is CSVEIRQGGTDTQYF.